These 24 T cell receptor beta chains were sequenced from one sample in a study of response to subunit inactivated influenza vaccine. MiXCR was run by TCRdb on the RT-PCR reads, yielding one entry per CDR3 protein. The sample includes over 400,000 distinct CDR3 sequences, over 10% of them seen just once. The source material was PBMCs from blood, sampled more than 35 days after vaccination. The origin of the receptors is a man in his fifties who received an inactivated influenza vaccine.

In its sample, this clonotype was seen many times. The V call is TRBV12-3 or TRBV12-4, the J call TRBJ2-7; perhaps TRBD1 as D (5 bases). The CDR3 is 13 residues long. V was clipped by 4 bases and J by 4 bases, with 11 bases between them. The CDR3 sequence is CASSSSDSYEQYF. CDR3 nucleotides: TGTGCCAGCAGTTCCTCAGACAGTTACGAGCAGTACTTC.

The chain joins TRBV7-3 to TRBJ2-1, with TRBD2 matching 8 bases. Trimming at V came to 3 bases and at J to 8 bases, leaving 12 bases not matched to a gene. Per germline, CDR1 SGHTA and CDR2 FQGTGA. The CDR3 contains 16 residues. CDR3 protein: CASSLMPGLVTYEQFF. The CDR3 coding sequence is TGTGCCAGCAGCTTGATGCCGGGACTAGTGACGTATGAGCAGTTCTTC. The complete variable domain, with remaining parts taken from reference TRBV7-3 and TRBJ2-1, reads GAGVSQTPSNKVTEKGKYVELRCDPISGHTALYWYRQSLGQGPEFLIYFQGTGAADDSGLPNDRFFAVRPEGSVSTLKIQRTERGDSAVYLCASSLMPGLVTYEQFFGPGTRLTVL.

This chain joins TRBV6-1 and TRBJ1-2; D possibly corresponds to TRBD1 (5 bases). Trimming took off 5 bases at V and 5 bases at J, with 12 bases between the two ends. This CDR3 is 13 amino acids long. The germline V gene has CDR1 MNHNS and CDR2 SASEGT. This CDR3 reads CASSSLEGYGYTF. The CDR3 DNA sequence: TGTGCCAGCAGTAGCTTGGAGGGGTATGGCTACACCTTC.

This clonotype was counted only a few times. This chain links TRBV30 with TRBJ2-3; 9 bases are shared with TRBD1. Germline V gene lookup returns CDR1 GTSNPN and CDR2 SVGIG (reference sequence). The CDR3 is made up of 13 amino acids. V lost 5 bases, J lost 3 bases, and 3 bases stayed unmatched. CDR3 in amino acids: CAWGQGWTDTQYF. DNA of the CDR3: TGTGCCTGGGGACAGGGGTGGACAGATACGCAGTATTTT.

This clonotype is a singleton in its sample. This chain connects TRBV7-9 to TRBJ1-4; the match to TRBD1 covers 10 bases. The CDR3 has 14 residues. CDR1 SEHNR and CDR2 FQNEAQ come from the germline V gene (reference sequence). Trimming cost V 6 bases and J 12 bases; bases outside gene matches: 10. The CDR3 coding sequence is TGTGCCAGCAGTAAGGGACAGGGGATCGGGGAACTGTTTTTT. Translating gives CASSKGQGIGELFF.

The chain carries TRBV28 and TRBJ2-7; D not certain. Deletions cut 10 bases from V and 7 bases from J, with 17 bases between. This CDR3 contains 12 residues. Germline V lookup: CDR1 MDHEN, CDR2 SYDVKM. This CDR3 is CATQKTIGEQYF. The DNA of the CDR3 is TGTGCCACCCAAAAAACAATCGGGGAGCAGTACTTC.

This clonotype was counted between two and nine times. The CDR3 protein is CASRWWTDETQYF. The CDR3, as DNA: TGTGCCAGCAGGTGGTGGACAGATGAGACCCAGTACTTC. This chain connects TRBV2 to TRBJ2-5; TRBD1 might be the D (6 bases). The CDR3 loop spans 13 amino acids. With 6 bases removed from V and 5 bases from J, the gap between germline ends came to 13 bases. Germline assignment: CDR1 SNHLY and CDR2 FYNNEI.

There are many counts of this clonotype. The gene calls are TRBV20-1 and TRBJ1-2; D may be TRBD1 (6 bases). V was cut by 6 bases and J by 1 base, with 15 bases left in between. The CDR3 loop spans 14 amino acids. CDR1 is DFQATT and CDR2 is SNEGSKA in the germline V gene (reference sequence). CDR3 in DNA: TGCAGTGCCCAGGGGAGTCTGGGTAACTATGGCTACACCTTC. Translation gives CSAQGSLGNYGYTF.

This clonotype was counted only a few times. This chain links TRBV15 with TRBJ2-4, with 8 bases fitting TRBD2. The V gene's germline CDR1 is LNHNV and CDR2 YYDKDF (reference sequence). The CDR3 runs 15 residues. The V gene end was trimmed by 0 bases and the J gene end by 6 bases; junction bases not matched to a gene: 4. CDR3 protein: CATSRDPSGLNIQYF. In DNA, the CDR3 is TGTGCCACCAGCAGAGACCCTAGCGGGTTAAACATTCAGTACTTC.

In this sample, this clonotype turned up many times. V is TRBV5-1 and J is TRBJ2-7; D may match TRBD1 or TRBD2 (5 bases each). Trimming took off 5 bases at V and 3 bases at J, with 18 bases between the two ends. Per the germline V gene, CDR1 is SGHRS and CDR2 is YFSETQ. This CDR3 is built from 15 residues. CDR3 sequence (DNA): TGCGCCAGCAGAAGCTTTAGAGGGGAGATCTACGAGCAGTACTTC. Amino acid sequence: CASRSFRGEIYEQYF. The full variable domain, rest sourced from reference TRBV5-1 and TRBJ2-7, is KAGVTQTPRYLIKTRGQQVTLSCSPISGHRSVSWYQQTPGQGLQFLFEYFSETQRNKGNFPGRFSGRQFSNSRSEMNVSTLELGDSALYLCASRSFRGEIYEQYFGPGTRLTVT.

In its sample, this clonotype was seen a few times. CDR3 nucleotides: TGCAGCGTTGAATCGGACGGCTCCTACGAGCAGTACTTC. Amino acid sequence: CSVESDGSYEQYF. J is TRBJ2-7 and V is TRBV29-1; D not resolved. There are 13 residues in the CDR3. Germline-derived CDR1 and CDR2 are SQVTM and ANQGSEA. Trimming pared 2 bases from V and 0 bases from J, leaving 8 bases between.

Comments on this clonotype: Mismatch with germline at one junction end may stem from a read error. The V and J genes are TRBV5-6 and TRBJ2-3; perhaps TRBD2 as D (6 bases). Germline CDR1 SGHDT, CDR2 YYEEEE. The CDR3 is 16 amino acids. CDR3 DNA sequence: TGTGCCAGCATCTTGGTCGTAGCGGACAGCACAGATACGCAGTATTTT. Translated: CASILVVADSTDTQYF. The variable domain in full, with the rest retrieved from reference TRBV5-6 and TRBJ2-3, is DAGVTQSPTHLIKTRGQQVTLRCSPKSGHDTVSWYQQALGQGPQFIFQYYEEEERQRGNFPDRFSGHQFPNYSSELNVNALLLGDSALYLCASILVVADSTDTQYFGPGTRLTVL.

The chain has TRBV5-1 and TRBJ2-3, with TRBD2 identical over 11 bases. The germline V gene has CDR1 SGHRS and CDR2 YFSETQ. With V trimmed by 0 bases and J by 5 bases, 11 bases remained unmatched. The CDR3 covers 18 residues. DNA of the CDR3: TGCGCCAGCAGCTTGGCCCTAGTAGCGGGAGGGCCGAAAGATACGCAGTATTTT. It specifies CASSLALVAGGPKDTQYF.

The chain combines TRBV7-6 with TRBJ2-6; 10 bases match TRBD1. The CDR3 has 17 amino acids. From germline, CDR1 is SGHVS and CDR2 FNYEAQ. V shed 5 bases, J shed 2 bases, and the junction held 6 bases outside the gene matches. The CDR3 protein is CASSVRQGAPGANVLTF. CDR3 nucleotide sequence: TGTGCCAGCAGCGTTCGACAGGGGGCACCTGGGGCCAACGTCCTGACTTTC.

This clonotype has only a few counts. CDR3 nucleotide sequence: TGTGCCAGCAGTCCCACGGGGGGACTTTACAATGAGCAGTTCTTC. This codes for CASSPTGGLYNEQFF. The chain couples TRBV12-3 or TRBV12-4 to TRBJ2-1, with 7 bases identical to TRBD2. The CDR3 covers 15 residues. V lost 5 bases to trimming and J lost 4 bases; unmatched junction nucleotides: 8.

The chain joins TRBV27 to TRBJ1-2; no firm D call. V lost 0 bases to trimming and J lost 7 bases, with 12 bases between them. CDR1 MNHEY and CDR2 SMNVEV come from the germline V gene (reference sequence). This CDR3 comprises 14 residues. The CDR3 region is CASSLSNGLLGYTF. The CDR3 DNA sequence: TGTGCCAGCAGTTTATCGAACGGCCTTCTTGGCTACACCTTC.

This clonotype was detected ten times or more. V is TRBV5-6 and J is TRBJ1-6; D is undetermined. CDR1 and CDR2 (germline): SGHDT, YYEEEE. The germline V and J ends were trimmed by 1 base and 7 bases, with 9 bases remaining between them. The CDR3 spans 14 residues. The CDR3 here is CASSLRVVNSPLHF. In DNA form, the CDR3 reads TGTGCCAGCAGCTTGAGGGTTGTAAATTCACCCCTCCACTTT.

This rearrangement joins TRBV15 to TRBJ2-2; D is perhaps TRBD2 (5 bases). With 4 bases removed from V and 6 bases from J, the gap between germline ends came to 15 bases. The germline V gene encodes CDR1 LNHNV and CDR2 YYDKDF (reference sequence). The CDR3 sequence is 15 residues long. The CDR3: CATSTKTQLAGELFF. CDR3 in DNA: TGTGCCACCAGCACGAAAACTCAACTAGCCGGGGAGCTGTTTTTT. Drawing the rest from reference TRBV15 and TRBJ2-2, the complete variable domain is DAMVIQNPRYQVTQFGKPVTLSCSQTLNHNVMYWYQQKSSQAPKLLFHYYDKDFNNEADTPDNFQSRRPNTSFCFLDIRSPGLGDTAMYLCATSTKTQLAGELFFGEGSRLTVL.

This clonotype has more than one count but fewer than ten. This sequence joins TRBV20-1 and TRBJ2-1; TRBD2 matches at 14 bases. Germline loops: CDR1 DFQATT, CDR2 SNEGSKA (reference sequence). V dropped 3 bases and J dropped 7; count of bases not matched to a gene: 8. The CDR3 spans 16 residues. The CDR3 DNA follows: TGCAGTGCTAGGGGCCGACTAGCGGGGGGGCTTAATGAGCAGTTCTTC. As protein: CSARGRLAGGLNEQFF.

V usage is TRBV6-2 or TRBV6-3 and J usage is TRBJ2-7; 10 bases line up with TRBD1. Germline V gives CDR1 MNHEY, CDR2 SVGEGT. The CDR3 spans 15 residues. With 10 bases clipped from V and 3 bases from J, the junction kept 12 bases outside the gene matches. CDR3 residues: CATRIEDRGYYEQYF. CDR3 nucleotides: TGTGCCACCAGGATTGAGGACAGGGGGTACTACGAGCAGTACTTC.

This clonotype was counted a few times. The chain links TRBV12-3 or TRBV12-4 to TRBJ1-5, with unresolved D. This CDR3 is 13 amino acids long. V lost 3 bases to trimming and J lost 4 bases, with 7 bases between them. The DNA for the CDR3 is TGTGCCAGCAGTTTTTCGCATAATCAGCCCCAGCATTTT. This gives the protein CASSFSHNQPQHF.

CDR3 DNA: TGCAGTGCGCCCGGGACAACGAGCAATCAGCCCCAGCATTTT. Amino acid sequence: CSAPGTTSNQPQHF. The chain uses TRBV20-1 and TRBJ1-5, with D tentatively TRBD1 (6 bases). Trimming left V 6 bases short and J 1 base short, with 13 bases between. CDR1 and CDR2 from the germline V gene are DFQATT and SNEGSKA (reference sequence). The CDR3 consists of 14 residues.

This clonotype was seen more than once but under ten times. The CDR3 sequence: CASSGAVTSTDTQYF. The CDR3 DNA is TGTGCCAGCAGCGGAGCGGTAACTAGCACAGATACGCAGTATTTT. The rearrangement uses TRBV7-2 and TRBJ2-3; D possibly corresponds to TRBD2 (5 bases). The germline V gene encodes CDR1 SGHTA and CDR2 FQGNSA. The CDR3 totals 15 residues. The V end was cut by 5 bases, the J end by 0 bases, with 12 bases between.

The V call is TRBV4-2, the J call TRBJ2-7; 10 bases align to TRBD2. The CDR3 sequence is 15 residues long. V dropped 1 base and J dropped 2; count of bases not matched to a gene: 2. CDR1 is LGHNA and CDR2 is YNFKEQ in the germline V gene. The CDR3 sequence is CASSQGSGGAYEQYF. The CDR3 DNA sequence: TGTGCCAGCAGCCAAGGAAGCGGGGGGGCCTACGAGCAGTACTTC.